This passage covers 6 T cell receptor beta chains from one sample sequenced in a study of blood T cell repertoires in COVID-19. Libraries were prepared by immunoSEQ multiplex PCR; TCRdb keeps only in-frame clonotypes and omits some of them. The table shows about 140,000 clones, with about 79% occurring only once. The source material was peripheral blood. These receptors were collected from an elderly woman with active or convalescent COVID-19.

This rearrangement joins TRBV27 to TRBJ2-7, with 8 nucleotides matching TRBD2. The ends lost 6 bases at V and 3 bases at J; junction bases unmatched: 4. This CDR3 comprises 13 residues. From germline, CDR1 is MNHEY and CDR2 SMNVEV (reference sequence). In DNA, the CDR3 is TGTGCCAGCAGGTTAGCGGGGAGCTACGAGCAGTACTTC. Translation: CASRLAGSYEQYF.

The rearrangement links TRBV30 to TRBJ1-1; possibly TRBD1 for D (5 bases). The CDR3 covers 13 residues. The germline V and J ends were trimmed by 4 bases and 3 bases, with 12 bases remaining between them. Germline V CDR1 and CDR2: GTSNPN, SVGIG (reference sequence). In nucleotides, the CDR3 is TGTGCCTGGACTTCGGGGGGACACACTGAAGCTTTCTTT. Translated, it gives CAWTSGGHTEAFF.

The chain employs TRBV19 and TRBJ2-1; 8 bases fit TRBD1. Unmatched junction bases numbered 5, after V lost 3 bases and J lost 1 base. Germline loops: CDR1 LNHDA, CDR2 SQIVND (reference sequence). This CDR3 is 16 amino acids long. CDR3 region: CASSIMQGASYNEQFF. The DNA for the CDR3 is TGTGCCAGTAGTATTATGCAGGGGGCGTCCTACAATGAGCAGTTCTTC.

This chain uses TRBV5-4 with TRBJ2-5; tentative D call: TRBD1 (6 bases). The CDR3 is 13 residues long. Trimming left V 4 bases short and J 3 bases short, with 10 bases between. Germline V gives CDR1 SGHNT, CDR2 YYREEE (reference sequence). The CDR3 region has the DNA TGTGCCAGCAGCCGGACAGAGAAAGAGACCCAGTACTTC. It specifies CASSRTEKETQYF. The variable domain in full, with the rest retrieved from reference TRBV5-4 and TRBJ2-5, is ETGVTQSPTHLIKTRGQQVTLRCSSQSGHNTVSWYQQALGQGPQFIFQYYREEENGRGNFPPRFSGLQFPNYSSELNVNALELDDSALYLCASSRTEKETQYFGPGTRLLVL.

The chain links TRBV3-1 (or the pseudogene TRBV3-2) to TRBJ2-1; 12 bases map to TRBD2. J was trimmed by 6 bases and V by 4 bases; bases with no gene match: 7. CDR1 is LGHDT and CDR2 is YNNKEL in the germline V gene (reference sequence). The length of the CDR3 is 16 residues. The CDR3 here is CASSPTVLAGGNEQFF. As DNA, the CDR3 is TGTGCCAGCAGCCCGACGGTACTAGCGGGAGGCAATGAGCAGTTCTTC.

This sequence joins TRBV27 and TRBJ1-2, with D possibly TRBD1 on 6 matching bases. This CDR3 comprises 14 residues. CDR1 and CDR2 (germline): MNHEY, SMNVEV (reference sequence). CDR3 coding DNA: TGTGCTGTTCGTGGCTCCGGACAGATCTATGGCTACACCTTC. Translated, it gives CAVRGSGQIYGYTF.